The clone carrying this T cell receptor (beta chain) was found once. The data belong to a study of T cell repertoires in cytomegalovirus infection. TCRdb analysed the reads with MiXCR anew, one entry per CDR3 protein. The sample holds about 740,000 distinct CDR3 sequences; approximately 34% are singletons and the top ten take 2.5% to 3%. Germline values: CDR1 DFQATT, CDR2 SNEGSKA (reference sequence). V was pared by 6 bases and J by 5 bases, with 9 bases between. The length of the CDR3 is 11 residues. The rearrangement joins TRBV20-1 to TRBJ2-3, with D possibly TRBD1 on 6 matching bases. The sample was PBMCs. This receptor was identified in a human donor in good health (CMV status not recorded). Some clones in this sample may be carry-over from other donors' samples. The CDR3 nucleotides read TGCAGTGCCATGACAGGAGATACGCAGTATTTT. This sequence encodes CSAMTGDTQYF.